The TCR beta chain described here comes from a study of STAT5B mutations in CD4+ large granular lymphocyte leukemia. Study in general: Among healthy controls, a particular HLA allele went with more CDR3 'QG' motifs.

Germline loops: CDR1 DFQATT, CDR2 SNEGSKA (reference sequence). This CDR3 region has 11 residues. V was clipped by 8 bases and J by 5 bases; unmatched bases: 5. This clone was observed a single time. Its antigen is not identified. This table comes from immunoSEQ multiplex PCR, and its TCRdb copy is limited to in-frame clones, with some not included. The data hold tens of thousands of clones, with around 79% observed a single time. Study findings and constraints: No patients shared main leukemic clonotypes, though about 24% appeared at low frequency elsewhere. TRBV06-family usage was enriched in top patient clones (8/27) versus controls (2/35).

Buffy coats from healthy blood donors served as controls. The sequenced sample was CD4+ T cells from blood buffy coats. V usage is TRBV20-1 and J usage is TRBJ2-5; 7 nucleotides align to TRBD2. This TCR derives from a human donor in good health. The CDR3 reads CSPDGGETQYF. Written as DNA, the CDR3 is TGCAGTCCCGACGGGGGGGAGACCCAGTACTTC.